This section outlines one T cell receptor beta chain sequence together with its context. Its antigen is still unknown. Measured with immunoSEQ multiplex PCR; TCRdb has only the in-frame clones, and not every one. The sample has 130,000 to 150,000 clones; around nine tenths are singletons. This specimen comes from a study of T cell responses to AZD1222 COVID-19 vaccine. Study-level findings and limits: A mostly white British donor set with more females was recruited, and clonal diversity was possibly underestimated. Increases in Spike-specific TCR breadth and depth were seen after two AZD1222 doses. Of the AZD1222 recipients, only six or seven were seropositive at baseline. A reported finding is that nearly half of spike-specific TCRs target unmutated variant regions.

Sequencing was performed on peripheral blood, taken on day 0 of MenACWY control vaccination. This clonotype was obtained from an adult in good health.

CDR3 nucleotides: TGCGCCAGCAGCTTGGCGGATACGGGGGCCAGGCGGGCCAAAAACATTCAGTACTTC. Its protein product is CASSLADTGARRAKNIQYF. This chain connects TRBV5-1 to TRBJ2-4, with D possibly being TRBD1 or TRBD2 (6 bases each). CDR1 SGHRS and CDR2 YFSETQ come from the germline V gene. The CDR3 contains 19 residues. V gave up 0 bases and J gave up 1 base, with 20 bases separating them.